This T cell receptor beta chain was retrieved from a study of blood T cell repertoires in COVID-19. The CDR3 extends over 14 amino acids. The V end was cut by 3 bases, the J end by 1 base, with 9 bases between. Germline CDR1 is SGHAT and CDR2 is FQNNGV. In the authors' workflow: For nucleated cells, counts were estimated from reference gene primer amplification. The protocol was immunoSEQ multiplex PCR, while the TCRdb copy is restricted to in-frame clones and leaves out a portion. Clone size and V and J calls were adopted from that table, with D and trimming inferred from the DNA. The profile shows about 210,000 clones, roughly 86% of them singletons.

This clonotype was sampled from a man aged 60-69 years with acute or convalescent COVID-19. This chain uses TRBV11-2 with TRBJ1-1; possibly TRBD1 for D (5 bases). The sequenced sample consisted of peripheral blood. CDR3 DNA sequence: TGTGCCAGCAGCTTTTCCACAGGGAACACTGAAGCTTTCTTT. Protein product: CASSFSTGNTEAFF.